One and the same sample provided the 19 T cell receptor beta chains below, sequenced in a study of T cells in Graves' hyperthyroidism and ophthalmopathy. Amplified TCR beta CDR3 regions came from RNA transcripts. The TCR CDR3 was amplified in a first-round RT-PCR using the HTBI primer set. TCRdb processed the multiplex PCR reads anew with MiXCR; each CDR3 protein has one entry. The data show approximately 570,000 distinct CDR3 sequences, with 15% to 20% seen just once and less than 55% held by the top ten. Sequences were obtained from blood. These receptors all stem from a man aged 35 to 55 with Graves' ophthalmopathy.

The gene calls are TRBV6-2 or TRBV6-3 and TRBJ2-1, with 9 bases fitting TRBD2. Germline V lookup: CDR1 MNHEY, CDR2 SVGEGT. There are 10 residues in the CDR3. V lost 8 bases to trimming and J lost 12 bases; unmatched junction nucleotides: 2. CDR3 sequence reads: CASAGGGQFF. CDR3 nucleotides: TGTGCCAGCGCGGGAGGGGGGCAGTTCTTC.

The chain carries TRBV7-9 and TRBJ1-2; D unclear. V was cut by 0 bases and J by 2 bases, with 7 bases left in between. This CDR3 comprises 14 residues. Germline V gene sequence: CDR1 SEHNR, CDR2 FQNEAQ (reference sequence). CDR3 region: CASSLAGRNYGYTF. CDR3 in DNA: TGTGCCAGCAGCTTAGCGGGCAGAAACTATGGCTACACCTTC.

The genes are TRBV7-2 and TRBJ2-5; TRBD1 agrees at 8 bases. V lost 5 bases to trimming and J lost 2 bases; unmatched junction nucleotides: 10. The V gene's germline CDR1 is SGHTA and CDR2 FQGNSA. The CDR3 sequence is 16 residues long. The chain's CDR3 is CASSLGQVFRQETQYF. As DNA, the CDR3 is TGTGCCAGCAGCCTGGGACAGGTTTTTAGGCAAGAGACCCAGTACTTC.

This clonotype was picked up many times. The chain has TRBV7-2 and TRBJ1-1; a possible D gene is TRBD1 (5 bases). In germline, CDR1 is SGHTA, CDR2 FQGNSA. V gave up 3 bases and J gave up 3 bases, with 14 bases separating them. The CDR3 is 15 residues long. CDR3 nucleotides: TGTGCCAGCAGCTTTCAGGGCGGAGCGGACACTGAAGCTTTCTTT. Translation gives CASSFQGGADTEAFF.

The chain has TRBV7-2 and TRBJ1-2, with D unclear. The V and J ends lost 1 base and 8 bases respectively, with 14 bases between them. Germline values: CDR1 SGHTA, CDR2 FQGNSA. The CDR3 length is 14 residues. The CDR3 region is CASSLGRSTGGYTF. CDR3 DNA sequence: TGTGCCAGCAGCTTAGGACGGTCGACGGGGGGCTACACCTTC.

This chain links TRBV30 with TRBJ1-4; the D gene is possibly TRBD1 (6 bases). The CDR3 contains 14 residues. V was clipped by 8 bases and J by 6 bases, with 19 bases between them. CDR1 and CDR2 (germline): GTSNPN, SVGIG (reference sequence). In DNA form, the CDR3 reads TGTGCCCGGGCGGGGGGCCAAGGGGATGAAAAACTGTTTTTT. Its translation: CARAGGQGDEKLFF.

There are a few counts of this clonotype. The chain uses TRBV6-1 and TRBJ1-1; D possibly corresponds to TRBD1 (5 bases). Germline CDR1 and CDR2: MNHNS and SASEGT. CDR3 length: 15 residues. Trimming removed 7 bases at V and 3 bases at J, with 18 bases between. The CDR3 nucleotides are TGTGCCAGCATCGGGTGGGGGAGCCCCGACACTGAAGCTTTCTTT. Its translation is CASIGWGSPDTEAFF.

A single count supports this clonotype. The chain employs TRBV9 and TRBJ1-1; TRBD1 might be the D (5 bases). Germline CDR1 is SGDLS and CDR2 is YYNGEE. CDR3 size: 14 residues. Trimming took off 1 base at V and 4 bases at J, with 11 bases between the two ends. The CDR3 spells CASSVRGSGTEAFF. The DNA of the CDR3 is TGTGCCAGCAGCGTACGGGGGTCGGGCACTGAAGCTTTCTTT.

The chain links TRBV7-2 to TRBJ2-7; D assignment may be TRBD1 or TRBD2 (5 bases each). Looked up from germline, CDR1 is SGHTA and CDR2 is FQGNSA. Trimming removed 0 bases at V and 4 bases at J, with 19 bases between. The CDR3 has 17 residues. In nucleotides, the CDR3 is TGTGCCAGCAGCTTAGCGCCCGGGACGAGCGCCCTATACGAGCAGTACTTC. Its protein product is CASSLAPGTSALYEQYF. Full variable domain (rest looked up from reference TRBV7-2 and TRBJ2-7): GAGVSQSPSNKVTEKGKDVELRCDPISGHTALYWYRQSLGQGLEFLIYFQGNSAPDKSGLPSDRFSAERTGGSVSTLTIQRTQQEDSAVYLCASSLAPGTSALYEQYFGPGTRLTVT.

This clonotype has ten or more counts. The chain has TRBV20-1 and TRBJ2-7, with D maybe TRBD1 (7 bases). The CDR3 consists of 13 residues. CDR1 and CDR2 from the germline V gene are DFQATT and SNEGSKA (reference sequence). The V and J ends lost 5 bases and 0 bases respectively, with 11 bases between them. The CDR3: CSAWRDSSYEQYF. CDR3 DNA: TGCAGTGCTTGGCGGGACAGCTCCTACGAGCAGTACTTC.

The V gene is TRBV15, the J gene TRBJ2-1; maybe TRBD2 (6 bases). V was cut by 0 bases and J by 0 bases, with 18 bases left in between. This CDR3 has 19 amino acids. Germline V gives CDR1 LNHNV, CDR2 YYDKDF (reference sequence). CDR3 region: CATSRDRTITPFSYNEQFF. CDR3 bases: TGTGCCACCAGCAGAGATCGGACTATTACCCCATTCTCCTACAATGAGCAGTTCTTC.

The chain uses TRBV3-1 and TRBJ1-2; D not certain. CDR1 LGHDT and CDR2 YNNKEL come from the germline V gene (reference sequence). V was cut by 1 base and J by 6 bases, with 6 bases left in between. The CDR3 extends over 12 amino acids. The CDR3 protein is CASSQGHHGYTF. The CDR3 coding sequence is TGTGCCAGCAGCCAAGGACATCATGGCTACACCTTC. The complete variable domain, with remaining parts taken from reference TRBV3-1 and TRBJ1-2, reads DTAVSQTPKYLVTQMGNDKSIKCEQNLGHDTMYWYKQDSKKFLKIMFSYNNKELIINETVPNRFSPKSPDKAHLNLHINSLELGDSAVYFCASSQGHHGYTFGSGTRLTVV.

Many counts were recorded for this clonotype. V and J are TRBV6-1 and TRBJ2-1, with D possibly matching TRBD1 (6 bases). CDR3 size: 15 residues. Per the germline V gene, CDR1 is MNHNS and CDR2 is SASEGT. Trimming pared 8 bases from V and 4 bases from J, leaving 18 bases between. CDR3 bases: TGTGCCAGCGCGGAGCCCGGGCAGGGGTACAATGAGCAGTTCTTC. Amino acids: CASAEPGQGYNEQFF.

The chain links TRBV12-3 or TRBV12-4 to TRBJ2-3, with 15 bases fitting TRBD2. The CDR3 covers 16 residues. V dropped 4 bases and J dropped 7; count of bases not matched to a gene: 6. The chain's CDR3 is CASSSLGLAGGHTQYF. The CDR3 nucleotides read TGTGCCAGCAGTTCCCTGGGACTAGCGGGGGGTCATACGCAGTATTTT.

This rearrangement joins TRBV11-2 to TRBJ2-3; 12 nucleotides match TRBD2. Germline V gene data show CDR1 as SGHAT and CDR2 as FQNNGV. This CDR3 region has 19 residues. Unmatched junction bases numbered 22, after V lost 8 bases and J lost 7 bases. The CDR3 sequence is CASGYPPTGASGGANTQYF. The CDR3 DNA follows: TGTGCCAGCGGATACCCCCCTACCGGGGCTAGCGGGGGGGCAAATACGCAGTATTTT.

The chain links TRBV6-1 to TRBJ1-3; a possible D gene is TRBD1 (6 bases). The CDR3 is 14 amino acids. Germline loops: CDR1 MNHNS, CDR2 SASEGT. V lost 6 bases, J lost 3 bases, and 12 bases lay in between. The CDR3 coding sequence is TGTGCCAGCAGCCGGGACATGAGTGGAAACACCATATATTTT. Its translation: CASSRDMSGNTIYF.

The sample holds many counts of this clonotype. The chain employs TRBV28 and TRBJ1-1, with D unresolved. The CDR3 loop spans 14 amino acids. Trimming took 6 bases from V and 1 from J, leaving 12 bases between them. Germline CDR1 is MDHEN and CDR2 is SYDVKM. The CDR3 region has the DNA TGTGCCAGCAGCCCCCCCAGACAGAACACTGAAGCTTTCTTT. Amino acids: CASSPPRQNTEAFF.

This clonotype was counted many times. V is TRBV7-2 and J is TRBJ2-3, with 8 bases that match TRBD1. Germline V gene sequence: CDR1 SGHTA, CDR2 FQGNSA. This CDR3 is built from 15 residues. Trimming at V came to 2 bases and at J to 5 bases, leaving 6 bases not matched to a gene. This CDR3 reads CASSLTGGVGDTQYF. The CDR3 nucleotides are TGTGCCAGCAGCTTAACAGGGGGAGTGGGAGATACGCAGTATTTT.

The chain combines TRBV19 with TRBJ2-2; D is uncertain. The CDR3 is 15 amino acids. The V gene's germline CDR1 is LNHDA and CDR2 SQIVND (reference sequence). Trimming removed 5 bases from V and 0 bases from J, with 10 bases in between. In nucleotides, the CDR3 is TGTGCCAGTAGTTTCCGGACCGCGAACACCGGGGAGCTGTTTTTT. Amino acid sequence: CASSFRTANTGELFF.